Listed below are T cell receptor beta chains from one sample, sequenced in a study of blood T cell repertoires in COVID-19. TCRdb keeps only in-frame clones here, not all; method: immunoSEQ multiplex PCR. The sample yields more than 300,000 clones, nearly 90% seen once. The sample taken for sequencing was peripheral blood. The receptors shown here come from a woman aged 40-49 years with COVID-19, enrolled during active disease. Each CDR3 is given with its conserved first and last residue. The order of the fields is clone size, J gene, D gene, CDR3 length, V gene, CDR3 protein, CDR3 DNA. A D gene is named only where the DNA matches it firmly. Size values are once, few and many counts, or a class for expanded clones, and some rows have none.

abundance: -
j_gene: TRBJ2-2
d_gene: -
len: 14
v_gene: TRBV5-1
CDR3aa: CASSHGASTGELFF
CDR3nt: TGCGCCAGCAGCCACGGTGCAAGCACCGGGGAGCTGTTTTTT

abundance: once
j_gene: TRBJ2-1
d_gene: -
len: 14
v_gene: TRBV5-1
CDR3aa: CASSTGQEGGEQFF
CDR3nt: TGCGCCAGCAGCACTGGACAGGAGGGTGGTGAGCAGTTCTTC

abundance: -
j_gene: TRBJ2-7
d_gene: TRBD2
len: 14
v_gene: TRBV4-3
CDR3aa: CASSQVSGSYEQYF
CDR3nt: TGCGCCAGCAGCCAAGTTAGCGGGAGCTACGAGCAGTACTTC

abundance: -
j_gene: TRBJ1-2
d_gene: -
len: 15
v_gene: TRBV7-8
CDR3aa: CASSLEAGNHYGYTF
CDR3nt: TGTGCCAGCAGCTTAGAAGCAGGGAACCACTATGGCTACACCTTC

abundance: -
j_gene: TRBJ2-3
d_gene: TRBD2
len: 15
v_gene: TRBV19
CDR3aa: CASRLSGGFTDTQYF
CDR3nt: TGTGCCAGCCGTCTTAGCGGGGGTTTCACAGATACGCAGTATTTT

abundance: -
j_gene: TRBJ1-5
d_gene: TRBD1
len: 12
v_gene: TRBV28
CDR3aa: CASVTGYQPQHF
CDR3nt: TGTGCTTCTGTGACAGGGTATCAGCCCCAGCATTTT

abundance: -
j_gene: TRBJ1-1
d_gene: TRBD1
len: 15
v_gene: TRBV28
CDR3aa: CASSPDRAGGLAAFF
CDR3nt: TGTGCCAGCAGTCCCGATCGGGCAGGGGGTCTGGCAGCTTTCTTT

abundance: -
j_gene: TRBJ2-2
d_gene: -
len: 15
v_gene: TRBV5-1
CDR3aa: CASSLGHQNTGELFF
CDR3nt: TGCGCCAGCAGCTTGGGACACCAGAACACCGGGGAGCTGTTTTTT

abundance: -
j_gene: TRBJ1-6
d_gene: -
len: 16
v_gene: TRBV7-9
CDR3aa: CASSLVSGRANSPLHF
CDR3nt: TGTGCCAGCAGCTTAGTTTCGGGCAGGGCCAATTCACCCCTCCACTTT

abundance: -
j_gene: TRBJ2-7
d_gene: TRBD2
len: 17
v_gene: TRBV5-1
CDR3aa: CASSLASTSGGTYEQYF
CDR3nt: TGCGCCAGCAGCTTGGCCTCGACTAGCGGGGGGACCTACGAGCAGTACTTC

abundance: -
j_gene: TRBJ1-1
d_gene: -
len: 15
v_gene: TRBV30
CDR3aa: CAWSELGQMNTEAFF
CDR3nt: TGTGCCTGGAGCGAATTGGGGCAGATGAACACTGAAGCTTTCTTT

abundance: -
j_gene: TRBJ1-5
d_gene: -
len: 16
v_gene: TRBV6-2/TRBV6-3
CDR3aa: CASSYPPGGRNQPQHF
CDR3nt: TGTGCCAGCAGTTACCCCCCGGGGGGACGCAATCAGCCCCAGCATTTT

abundance: -
j_gene: TRBJ2-5
d_gene: -
len: 15
v_gene: TRBV27
CDR3aa: CASSLLPLGVETQYF
CDR3nt: TGTGCCAGCAGTTTATTGCCTCTAGGAGTGGAGACCCAGTACTTC

abundance: -
j_gene: TRBJ1-5
d_gene: -
len: 16
v_gene: TRBV7-2
CDR3aa: CASSPRTAFINQPQHF
CDR3nt: TGTGCCAGCAGCCCGCGGACAGCATTCATCAATCAGCCCCAGCATTTT

abundance: -
j_gene: TRBJ2-7
d_gene: TRBD1
len: 13
v_gene: TRBV28
CDR3aa: CASSGGDRNEQYF
CDR3nt: TGTGCCAGCTCAGGGGGCGATCGCAACGAGCAGTACTTC

abundance: -
j_gene: TRBJ2-1
d_gene: -
len: 11
v_gene: TRBV5-5
CDR3aa: CASSLGGEQFF
CDR3nt: TGTGCCAGCAGCTTAGGGGGTGAGCAGTTCTTC

abundance: -
j_gene: TRBJ2-7
d_gene: TRBD2
len: 14
v_gene: TRBV7-2
CDR3aa: CASNNGGALYEQYF
CDR3nt: TGTGCCAGCAACAACGGGGGGGCGCTGTACGAGCAGTACTTC

abundance: -
j_gene: TRBJ1-2
d_gene: -
len: 12
v_gene: TRBV10-3
CDR3aa: CAISVNNYGYTF
CDR3nt: TGTGCCATCAGCGTAAATAACTATGGCTACACCTTC

abundance: -
j_gene: TRBJ2-7
d_gene: -
len: 14
v_gene: TRBV6-2/TRBV6-3
CDR3aa: CASSYFAALYEQYF
CDR3nt: TGTGCCAGCAGTTACTTTGCGGCGCTATACGAGCAGTACTTC

abundance: -
j_gene: TRBJ2-5
d_gene: TRBD1
len: 16
v_gene: TRBV6-2/TRBV6-3
CDR3aa: CASSERDRGRGETQYF
CDR3nt: TGTGCCAGCAGCGAGCGCGACAGGGGGCGCGGGGAGACCCAGTACTTC

abundance: -
j_gene: TRBJ2-7
d_gene: -
len: 13
v_gene: TRBV12-5
CDR3aa: CASGLYTGSEQYF
CDR3nt: TGTGCTAGTGGTTTGTATACAGGGTCCGAGCAGTACTTC

abundance: once
j_gene: TRBJ2-5
d_gene: -
len: 13
v_gene: TRBV30
CDR3aa: CASFSSGKETQYF
CDR3nt: TGTGCCTCATTTTCCAGCGGAAAAGAGACCCAGTACTTC

abundance: -
j_gene: TRBJ2-7
d_gene: TRBD1
len: 14
v_gene: TRBV6-1
CDR3aa: CASSEGTGLHEQYF
CDR3nt: TGTGCCAGCAGTGAGGGGACAGGGCTCCACGAGCAGTACTTC

abundance: -
j_gene: TRBJ2-7
d_gene: -
len: 15
v_gene: TRBV18
CDR3aa: CASSPRSNSGYEQYF
CDR3nt: TGTGCCAGCTCCCCCCGTTCGAACTCCGGGTACGAGCAGTACTTC

abundance: -
j_gene: TRBJ2-7
d_gene: TRBD1
len: 18
v_gene: TRBV3-1/TRBV3-2
CDR3aa: CASSHHNRDRALNYEQYF
CDR3nt: TGTGCCAGCAGCCATCATAACCGGGACAGGGCCCTCAACTACGAGCAGTACTTC

abundance: -
j_gene: TRBJ2-1
d_gene: -
len: 13
v_gene: TRBV18
CDR3aa: CASSEGQSNEQFF
CDR3nt: TGTGCCAGCTCGGAAGGACAGTCCAATGAGCAGTTCTTC

abundance: -
j_gene: TRBJ2-2
d_gene: TRBD1
len: 16
v_gene: TRBV5-1
CDR3aa: CASSPWTGSNTGELFF
CDR3nt: TGCGCCAGCAGCCCGTGGACAGGATCGAACACCGGGGAGCTGTTTTTT

abundance: -
j_gene: TRBJ2-6
d_gene: TRBD1
len: 16
v_gene: TRBV7-3
CDR3aa: CASSRTGDGGANVLTF
CDR3nt: TGTGCCAGCAGCCGTACAGGGGATGGTGGGGCCAACGTCCTGACTTTC